Only a few counts were recorded for the clone carrying this T cell receptor beta chain. Antigen unknown. This record comes from a study of blood T cells in healthy people across ages. The study, taken as a whole, reports: Diversity figures derived from one million T cells were judged to underestimate the true value. Long-lived donors exceeded aged donors in naive CD4+ cells and diversity.

Germline V gene sequence: CDR1 SGHAT, CDR2 FQNNGV. V lost 2 bases, J lost 6 bases, and 13 bases lay in between. The CDR3 spans 14 residues. Then a second PCR, running roughly 6 to 11 cycles, was carried out with a sample-barcoded 5' primer and a J-beta primer mix. Using its own MiXCR run on the 5' RACE reads, TCRdb lists one record per CDR3 protein. Seen here are about 1,400,000 distinct CDR3 sequences, approximately 59% observed once, and the top ten hold roughly 6.3%. The chain links TRBV11-2 to TRBJ1-2, with D maybe TRBD1 (6 bases). Sequences were obtained from blood. This TCR derives from a man between 18 and 29 years old in good health. In DNA form, the CDR3 reads TGTGCCAGCAGCTTATCAGGGGCAGGGGATGGCTACACCTTC. It encodes CASSLSGAGDGYTF. Based on the CDR3 plus reference TRBV11-2 and TRBJ1-2, the full variable domain is EAGVAQSPRYKIIEKRQSVAFWCNPISGHATLYWYQQILGQGPKLLIQFQNNGVVDDSQLPKDRFSAERLKGVDSTLKIQPAKLEDSAVYLCASSLSGAGDGYTFGSGTRLTVV.